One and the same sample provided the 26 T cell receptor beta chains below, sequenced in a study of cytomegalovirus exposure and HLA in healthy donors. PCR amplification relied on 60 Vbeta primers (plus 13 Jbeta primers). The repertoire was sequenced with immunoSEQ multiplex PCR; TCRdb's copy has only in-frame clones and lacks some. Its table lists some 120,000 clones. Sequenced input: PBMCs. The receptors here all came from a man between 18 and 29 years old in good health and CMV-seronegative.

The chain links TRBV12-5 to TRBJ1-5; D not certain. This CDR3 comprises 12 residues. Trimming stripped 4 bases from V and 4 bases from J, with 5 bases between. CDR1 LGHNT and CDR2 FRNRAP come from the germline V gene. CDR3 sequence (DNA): TGTGCTAGTGGTTATAAAAATCAGCCCCAGCATTTT. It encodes CASGYKNQPQHF.

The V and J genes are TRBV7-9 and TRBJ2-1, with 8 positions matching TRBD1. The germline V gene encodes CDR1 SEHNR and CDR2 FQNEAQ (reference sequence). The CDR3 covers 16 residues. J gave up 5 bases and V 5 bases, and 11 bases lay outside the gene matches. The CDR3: CASSPRVDRGDNEQFF. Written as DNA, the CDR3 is TGTGCCAGCAGCCCTCGGGTCGACAGGGGAGACAATGAGCAGTTCTTC.

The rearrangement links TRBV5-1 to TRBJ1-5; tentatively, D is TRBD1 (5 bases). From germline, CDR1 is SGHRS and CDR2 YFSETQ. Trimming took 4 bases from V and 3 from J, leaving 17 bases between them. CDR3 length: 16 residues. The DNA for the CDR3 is TGCGCCAGCAGCCCTACAGGACCCAATCTCAATCAGCCCCAGCATTTT. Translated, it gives CASSPTGPNLNQPQHF.

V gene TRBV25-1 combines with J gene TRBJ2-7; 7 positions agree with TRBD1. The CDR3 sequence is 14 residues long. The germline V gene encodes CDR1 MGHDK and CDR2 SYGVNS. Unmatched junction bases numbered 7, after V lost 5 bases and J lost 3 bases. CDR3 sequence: CASSHVGGSYEQYF. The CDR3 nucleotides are TGTGCCAGCAGTCATGTAGGGGGCAGCTACGAGCAGTACTTC.

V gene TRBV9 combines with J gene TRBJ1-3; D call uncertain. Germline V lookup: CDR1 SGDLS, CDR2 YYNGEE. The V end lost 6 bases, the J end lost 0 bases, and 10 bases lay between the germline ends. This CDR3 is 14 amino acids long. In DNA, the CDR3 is TGTGCCAGCACTCCCATACACTCTGGAAACACCATATATTTT. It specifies CASTPIHSGNTIYF.

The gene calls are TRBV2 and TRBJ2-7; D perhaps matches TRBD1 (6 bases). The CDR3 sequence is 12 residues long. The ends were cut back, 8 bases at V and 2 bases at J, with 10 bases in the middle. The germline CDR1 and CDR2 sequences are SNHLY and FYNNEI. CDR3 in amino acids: CASDRDTYEQYF. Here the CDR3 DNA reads TGTGCCAGCGACCGGGACACCTACGAGCAGTACTTC. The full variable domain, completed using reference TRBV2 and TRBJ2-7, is EPEVTQTPSHQVTQMGQEVILRCVPISNHLYFYWYRQILGQKVEFLVSFYNNEISEKSEIFDDQFSVERPDGSNFTLKIRSTKLEDSAMYFCASDRDTYEQYFGPGTRLTVT.

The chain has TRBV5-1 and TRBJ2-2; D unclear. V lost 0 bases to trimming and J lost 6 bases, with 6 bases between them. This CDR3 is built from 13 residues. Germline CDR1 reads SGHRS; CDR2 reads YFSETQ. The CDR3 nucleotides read TGCGCCAGCAGCTTGGTGGTAGCCGGGGAGCTGTTTTTT. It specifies CASSLVVAGELFF.

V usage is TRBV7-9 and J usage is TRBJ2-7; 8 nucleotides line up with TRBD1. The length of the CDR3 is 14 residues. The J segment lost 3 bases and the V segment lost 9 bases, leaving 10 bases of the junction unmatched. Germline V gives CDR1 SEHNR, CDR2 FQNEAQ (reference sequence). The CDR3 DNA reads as TGTGCCAGTTCATCAGGGGGCATTTTCTACGAGCAGTACTTC. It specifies CASSSGGIFYEQYF. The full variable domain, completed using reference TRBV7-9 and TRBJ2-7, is DTGVSQNPRHKITKRGQNVTFRCDPISEHNRLYWYRQTLGQGPEFLTYFQNEAQLEKSRLLSDRFSAERPKGSFSTLEIQRTEQGDSAMYLCASSSGGIFYEQYFGPGTRLTVT.

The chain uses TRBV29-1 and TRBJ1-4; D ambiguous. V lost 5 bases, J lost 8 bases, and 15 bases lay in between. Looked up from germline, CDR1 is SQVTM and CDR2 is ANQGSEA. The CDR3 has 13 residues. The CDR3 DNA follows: TGCAGCGTTAGCGGGCGATGGGGAGAAAAACTGTTTTTT. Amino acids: CSVSGRWGEKLFF.

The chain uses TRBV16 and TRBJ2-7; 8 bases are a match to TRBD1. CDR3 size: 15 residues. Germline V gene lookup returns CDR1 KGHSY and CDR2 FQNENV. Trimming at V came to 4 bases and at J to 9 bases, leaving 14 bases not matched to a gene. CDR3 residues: CASSPYRGVGSRQYF. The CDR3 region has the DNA TGTGCCAGCAGCCCTTACAGGGGGGTTGGTTCACGGCAGTACTTC.

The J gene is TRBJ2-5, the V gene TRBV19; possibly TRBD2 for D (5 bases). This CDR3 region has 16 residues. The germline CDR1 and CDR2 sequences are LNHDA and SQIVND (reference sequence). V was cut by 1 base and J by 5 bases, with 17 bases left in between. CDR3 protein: CASSIVGQTGMETQYF. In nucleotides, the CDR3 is TGTGCCAGTAGTATAGTCGGGCAGACGGGAATGGAGACCCAGTACTTC.

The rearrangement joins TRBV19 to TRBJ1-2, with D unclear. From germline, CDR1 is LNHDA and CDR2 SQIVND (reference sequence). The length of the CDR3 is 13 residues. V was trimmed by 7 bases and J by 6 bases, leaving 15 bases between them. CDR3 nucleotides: TGTGCCAGTACCGAGACGGGGAACGATGGCTACACCTTC. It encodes CASTETGNDGYTF.

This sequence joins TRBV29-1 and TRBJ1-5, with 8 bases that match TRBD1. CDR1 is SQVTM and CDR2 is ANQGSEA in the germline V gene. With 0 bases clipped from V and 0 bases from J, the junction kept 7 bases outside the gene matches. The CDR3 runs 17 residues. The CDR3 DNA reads TGCAGCGTTGAAGATGGCCAGGGGGCAGATAGCAATCAGCCCCAGCATTTT. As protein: CSVEDGQGADSNQPQHF.

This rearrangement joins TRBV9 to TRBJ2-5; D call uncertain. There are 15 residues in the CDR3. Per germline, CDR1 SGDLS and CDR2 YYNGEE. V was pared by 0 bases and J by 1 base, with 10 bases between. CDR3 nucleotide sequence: TGTGCCAGCAGCGTAGGCGGCCAAGCCCAAGAGACCCAGTACTTC. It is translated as CASSVGGQAQETQYF.

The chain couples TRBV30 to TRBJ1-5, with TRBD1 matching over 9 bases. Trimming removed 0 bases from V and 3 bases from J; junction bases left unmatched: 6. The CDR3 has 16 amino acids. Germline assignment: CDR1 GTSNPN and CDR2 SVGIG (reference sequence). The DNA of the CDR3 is TGTGCCTGGAGTGTTACGACAGGGGGAACCAATCAGCCCCAGCATTTT. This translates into CAWSVTTGGTNQPQHF.

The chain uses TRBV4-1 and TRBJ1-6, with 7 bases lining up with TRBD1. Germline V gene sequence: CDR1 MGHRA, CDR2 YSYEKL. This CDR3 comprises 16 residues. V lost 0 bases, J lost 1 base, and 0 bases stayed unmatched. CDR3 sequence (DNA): TGCGCCAGCAGCCAAGAACAGGGGTCCTATAATTCACCCCTCCACTTT. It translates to CASSQEQGSYNSPLHF.

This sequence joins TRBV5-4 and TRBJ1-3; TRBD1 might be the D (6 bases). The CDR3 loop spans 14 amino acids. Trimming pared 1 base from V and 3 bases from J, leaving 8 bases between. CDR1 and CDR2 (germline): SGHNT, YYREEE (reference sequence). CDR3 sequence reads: CASSLRGIGNTIYF. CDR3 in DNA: TGTGCCAGCAGCTTGAGGGGGATTGGAAACACCATATATTTT. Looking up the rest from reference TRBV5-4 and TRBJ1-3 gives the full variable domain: ETGVTQSPTHLIKTRGQQVTLRCSSQSGHNTVSWYQQALGQGPQFIFQYYREEENGRGNFPPRFSGLQFPNYSSELNVNALELDDSALYLCASSLRGIGNTIYFGEGSWLTVV.

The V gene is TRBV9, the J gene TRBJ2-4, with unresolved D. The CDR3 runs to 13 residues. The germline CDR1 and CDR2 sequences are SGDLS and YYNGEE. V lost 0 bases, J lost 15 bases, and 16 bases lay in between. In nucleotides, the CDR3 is TGTGCCAGCAGCGTAGGGCCAACCACCTCCCGGTACTTC. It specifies CASSVGPTTSRYF.

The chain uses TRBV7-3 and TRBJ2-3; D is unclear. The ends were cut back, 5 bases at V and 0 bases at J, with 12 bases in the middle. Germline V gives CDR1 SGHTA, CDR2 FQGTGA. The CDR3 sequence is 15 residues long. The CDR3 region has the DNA TGTGCCAGCAGCCCCTCGGAGTCTAGCACAGATACGCAGTATTTT. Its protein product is CASSPSESSTDTQYF.

The CDR3 spells CASSLVGSSYNSPLHF. The CDR3 nucleotides are TGTGCCAGCAGCTTAGTGGGGAGCTCCTATAATTCACCCCTCCACTTT. The chain has TRBV11-2 and TRBJ1-6; D is ambiguous. In germline, CDR1 is SGHAT, CDR2 FQNNGV. The germline V and J ends were trimmed by 1 base and 0 bases, with 7 bases remaining between them. CDR3 length equals 16 residues.

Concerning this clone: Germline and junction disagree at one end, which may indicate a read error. In DNA form, the CDR3 reads TGTGCCAGCAGCGAAGAGGGCGATTTGCACCGTCGGGAGAATTCACCCCTCCACTTT. Translating gives CASSEEGDLHRRENSPLHF. This chain joins TRBV4-2 and TRBJ1-6; D is unclear. This CDR3 contains 19 residues. The germline CDR1 and CDR2 sequences are LGHNA and YNFKEQ.

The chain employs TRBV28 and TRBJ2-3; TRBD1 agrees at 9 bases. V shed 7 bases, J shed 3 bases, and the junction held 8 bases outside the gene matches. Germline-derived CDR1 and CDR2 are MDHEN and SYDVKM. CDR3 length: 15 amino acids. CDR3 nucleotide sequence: TGTGCCAGCAACCCAGGGACAGGGATTACAGATACGCAGTATTTT. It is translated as CASNPGTGITDTQYF.

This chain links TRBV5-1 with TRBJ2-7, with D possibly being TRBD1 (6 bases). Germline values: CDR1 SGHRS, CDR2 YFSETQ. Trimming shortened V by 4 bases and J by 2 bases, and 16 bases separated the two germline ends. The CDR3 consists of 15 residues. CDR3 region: CASSPGDGPTYEQYF. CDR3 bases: TGCGCCAGCAGCCCAGGGGACGGACCTACCTACGAGCAGTACTTC.

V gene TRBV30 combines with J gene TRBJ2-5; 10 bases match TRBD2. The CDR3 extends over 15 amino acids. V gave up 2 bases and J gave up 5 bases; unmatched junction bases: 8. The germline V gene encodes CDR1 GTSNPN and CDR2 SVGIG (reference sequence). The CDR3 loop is CAWSSGTSVWETQYF. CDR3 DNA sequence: TGTGCCTGGAGTTCCGGGACTAGCGTCTGGGAGACCCAGTACTTC.

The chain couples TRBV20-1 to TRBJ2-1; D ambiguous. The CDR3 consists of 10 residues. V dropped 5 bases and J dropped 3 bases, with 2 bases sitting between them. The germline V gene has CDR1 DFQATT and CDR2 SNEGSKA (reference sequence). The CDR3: CSAYYNEQFF. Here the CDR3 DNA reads TGCAGTGCTTACTACAATGAGCAGTTCTTC.

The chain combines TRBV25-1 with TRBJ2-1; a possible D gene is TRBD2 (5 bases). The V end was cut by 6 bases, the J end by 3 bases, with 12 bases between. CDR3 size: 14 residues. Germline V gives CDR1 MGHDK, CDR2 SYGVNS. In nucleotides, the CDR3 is TGTGCCAGCAGCGACTACAAAAGCTACAATGAGCAGTTCTTC. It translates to CASSDYKSYNEQFF.